A single sample gave rise to the 18 T cell receptor beta chains below, sequenced in a study of PD-1 blockade in mismatch repair-deficient tumors. TCRdb keeps only in-frame clones here, not all; method: immunoSEQ multiplex PCR. The sample shows some 120,000 clones, roughly 86% of them seen only once. The sequences come from peripheral blood, collected about 17 months after starting pembrolizumab. Receptors were obtained from an adult with mismatch repair-deficient cancer.

In its sample, this clone was seen once. The genes are TRBV29-1 and TRBJ2-7; weak D call: TRBD2 (6 bases). Trimming took 4 bases from V and 6 from J, leaving 16 bases between them. Germline CDR1 SQVTM, CDR2 ANQGSEA. The CDR3 is 13 residues long. The CDR3 DNA reads as TGCAGCGTTGTGTTAGCGGAAAGGCGCGAGCAGTACTTC. This sequence encodes CSVVLAERREQYF.

This chain uses TRBV14 with TRBJ2-5; 7 bases line up with TRBD1. The CDR3 contains 16 residues. Losses at the gene ends were 2 bases for V and 5 bases for J; bases not matched to a gene: 11. The germline V gene encodes CDR1 SGHDN and CDR2 FVKESK. The CDR3 DNA sequence: TGTGCCAGCAGCCAAAGGACAGGACCTTTAGGGGAGACCCAGTACTTC. Its protein product is CASSQRTGPLGETQYF.

The chain couples TRBV5-4 to TRBJ2-2; 11 nucleotides line up with TRBD2. The CDR3 has 16 residues. CDR1 and CDR2 from the germline V gene are SGHNT and YYREEE (reference sequence). The junction had 5 bases not matched to a gene; V was cut back by 4 bases and J by 3 bases. The CDR3 DNA reads TGTGCCAGCAGCGTCGGACTAGCGGGCCACACCGGGGAGCTGTTTTTT. Translated, it gives CASSVGLAGHTGELFF.

This clone occurred once. The chain links TRBV9 to TRBJ2-5; D remains unclear. The CDR3 runs to 14 residues. The germline CDR1 and CDR2 sequences are SGDLS and YYNGEE. Trimming pared 3 bases from V and 5 bases from J, leaving 14 bases between. CDR3 region: CASSARHTGETQYF. The DNA for the CDR3 is TGTGCCAGCAGCGCTAGACATACTGGGGAGACCCAGTACTTC.

V gene TRBV6-6 combines with J gene TRBJ2-7; 10 bases match TRBD2. The V and J ends lost 6 bases and 5 bases, in that order; junction bases with no gene match: 4. CDR3 size: 13 residues. Per germline, CDR1 MNHNY and CDR2 SVGAGI (reference sequence). The CDR3 DNA follows: TGTGCCAGCAGCCCTAGCGGGAGCCACGAGCAGTACTTC. This sequence encodes CASSPSGSHEQYF.

The chain employs TRBV6-6 and TRBJ2-2; the D is unclear. V gave up 2 bases and J gave up 6 bases, with 4 bases separating them. CDR3 length equals 12 residues. Germline assignment: CDR1 MNHNY and CDR2 SVGAGI (reference sequence). Here the CDR3 DNA reads TGTGCCAGCAGTTACGGTCCCGGGGAGCTGTTTTTT. Translating gives CASSYGPGELFF.

This chain links TRBV19 with TRBJ1-5; no firm D call. Between the trimmed V and J ends, which lost 5 bases and 3 bases, there was a span of 14 bases. The germline V gene has CDR1 LNHDA and CDR2 SQIVND (reference sequence). The CDR3 has 15 residues. In nucleotides, the CDR3 is TGTGCCAGTAGTCTCGGACCGAATTTCAATCAGCCCCAGCATTTT. It yields the protein CASSLGPNFNQPQHF.

The chain uses TRBV7-9 and TRBJ1-4, with D perhaps matching TRBD1 (5 bases). The V gene lost 4 bases and the J gene lost 8 bases, with 14 bases spanning the gap. Germline CDR1 reads SEHNR; CDR2 reads FQNEAQ (reference sequence). This CDR3 is 14 amino acids long. The CDR3 nucleotides are TGTGCCAGCAGCTCATTCGTTCGGGACGAAAAACTGTTTTTT. Translated, it gives CASSSFVRDEKLFF.

This chain joins TRBV5-6 and TRBJ2-5; D is perhaps TRBD1 or TRBD2 (5 bases each). Trimming shortened V by 0 bases and J by 3 bases, and 6 bases separated the two germline ends. The CDR3 runs 13 residues. In germline, CDR1 is SGHDT, CDR2 YYEEEE. The CDR3 is CASSLGGEETQYF. CDR3 DNA: TGTGCCAGCAGCTTGGGAGGGGAAGAGACCCAGTACTTC.

The chain is built from TRBV11-2 and TRBJ2-1, with TRBD2 as a possible D gene (5 bases). V shed 1 base and J shed 1 base, with 20 bases lying between them. Germline CDR1 is SGHAT and CDR2 is FQNNGV. This CDR3 contains 19 residues. CDR3 nucleotide sequence: TGTGCCAGCAGCTTAGTCCACCCAAAGGGAGTAGGTTCCTACAATGAGCAGTTCTTC. Residues: CASSLVHPKGVGSYNEQFF.

The V and J genes are TRBV5-6 and TRBJ1-2; D uncertain. Germline CDR1 is SGHDT and CDR2 is YYEEEE. The CDR3 runs to 15 residues. V shed 3 bases and J shed 5 bases, with 17 bases lying between them. CDR3 amino acids: CASSYPSDGPYGYTF. CDR3 sequence (DNA): TGTGCCAGCAGCTACCCAAGTGACGGACCTTATGGCTACACCTTC.

This chain uses TRBV4-2 with TRBJ2-3; D is perhaps TRBD2 (5 bases). This CDR3 spans 15 amino acids. The germline V gene has CDR1 LGHNA and CDR2 YNFKEQ. Between the trimmed V and J ends, which lost 2 bases and 2 bases, there was a span of 11 bases. CDR3 DNA: TGTGCCAGCAGCCAATTACTCGGGGACACAGATACGCAGTATTTT. Its translation is CASSQLLGDTDTQYF.

The CDR3 nucleotides are TGTGCCAGCAGCGTAGACCCAAGGGGCTACAATGAGCAGTTCTTC. It yields the protein CASSVDPRGYNEQFF. The gene calls are TRBV9 and TRBJ2-1; weak D call: TRBD1 (5 bases). Trimming took off 0 bases at V and 3 bases at J, with 10 bases between the two ends. The CDR3 totals 15 residues. Germline V gives CDR1 SGDLS, CDR2 YYNGEE.

The chain has TRBV6-1 and TRBJ2-2; 15 nucleotides match TRBD2. This CDR3 contains 16 residues. The germline gives CDR1 MNHNS, CDR2 SASEGT. With V trimmed by 4 bases and J by 5 bases, 2 bases remained unmatched. CDR3 nucleotide sequence: TGTGCCAGCAGTGGAGGACTAGCGGGAGGGACCGGGGAGCTGTTTTTT. The encoded protein is CASSGGLAGGTGELFF.

This clone has a handful of counts. Other DNA sequences from this sample encode an identical CDR3 as well. The chain has TRBV7-9 and TRBJ2-7; no clear D. Per the germline V gene, CDR1 is SEHNR and CDR2 is FQNEAQ (reference sequence). The V and J ends lost 0 bases and 1 base respectively, with 4 bases between them. This CDR3 contains 13 residues. The DNA for the CDR3 is TGTGCCAGCAGCTTAGCGGGTTCCTACGAGCAGTACTTC. This gives the protein CASSLAGSYEQYF.

V gene TRBV5-5 combines with J gene TRBJ2-7; D might be TRBD2 (5 bases). The V gene lost 0 bases and the J gene lost 7 bases, with 8 bases spanning the gap. CDR1 is SGHKS and CDR2 is YYEKEE in the germline V gene (reference sequence). The length of the CDR3 is 12 residues. The CDR3 here is CASSLGPGEQYF. The DNA for the CDR3 is TGTGCCAGCAGCTTGGGACCGGGGGAGCAGTACTTC.

The CDR3 DNA reads TGTGCCAGCAGCTCCGGGACCACAGTATCGGGTCAGTACTTC. Translating it yields CASSSGTTVSGQYF. The rearrangement links TRBV11-1 to TRBJ2-4; possibly TRBD1 or TRBD2 for D (5 bases each). The ends were cut back, 4 bases at V and 12 bases at J, with 19 bases in the middle. This CDR3 is 14 amino acids long. Germline V gene sequence: CDR1 SGHAT, CDR2 FQDESV (reference sequence).

Only a few counts were recorded for this clone. The chain links TRBV30 to TRBJ1-1; D not certain. In germline, CDR1 is GTSNPN, CDR2 SVGIG (reference sequence). This CDR3 contains 11 residues. Trimming shortened V by 3 bases and J by 7 bases, and 9 bases separated the two germline ends. CDR3 in amino acids: CAWRTASEAFF. The CDR3 nucleotides are TGTGCCTGGAGGACTGCCAGTGAAGCTTTCTTT. Based on the CDR3 plus reference TRBV30 and TRBJ1-1, the full variable domain is SQTIHQWPATLVQPVGSPLSLECTVEGTSNPNLYWYRQAAGRGLQLLFYSVGIGQISSEVPQNLSASRPQDRQFILSSKKLLLSDSGFYLCAWRTASEAFFGQGTRLTVV.